Each of the 25 T cell receptor beta chains below was sequenced from the same sample in a study of cytomegalovirus exposure and HLA in healthy donors. PCR employed 60 Vbeta and 13 Jbeta primers. The method was immunoSEQ multiplex PCR; TCRdb's version includes in-frame clones alone and lacks a portion of them. The sample records under 200,000 clones, over 70% being singletons. Sequencing was done on a sample of PBMCs. All receptors come from a woman aged 50 to 65 in good health and CMV-seropositive.

CDR3 sequence: CASSLGTAERTQFF. The CDR3 nucleotides are TGTGCCAGCAGCTTAGGGACAGCGGAAAGAACGCAGTTCTTC. J is TRBJ2-1 and V is TRBV7-9; TRBD1 is a possible D gene (6 bases). CDR1 and CDR2 from the germline V gene are SEHNR and FQNEAQ (reference sequence). The CDR3 is 14 amino acids. With 1 base removed from V and 12 bases from J, the gap between germline ends came to 16 bases. The whole variable domain, remainder taken from reference TRBV7-9 and TRBJ2-1, is DTGVSQNPRHKITKRGQNVTFRCDPISEHNRLYWYRQTLGQGPEFLTYFQNEAQLEKSRLLSDRFSAERPKGSFSTLEIQRTEQGDSAMYLCASSLGTAERTQFFGPGTRLTVL.

V and J are TRBV19 and TRBJ2-1; 7 bases agree with TRBD2. Germline V lookup: CDR1 LNHDA, CDR2 SQIVND (reference sequence). CDR3 length: 14 residues. The V gene end was trimmed by 8 bases and the J gene end by 4 bases; junction bases not matched to a gene: 8. DNA of the CDR3: TGTGCCAGTCGTTTGGGGGGGGGTTACAATGAGCAGTTCTTC. It yields the protein CASRLGGGYNEQFF.

The genes are TRBV5-6 and TRBJ2-1; TRBD2 matches at 10 bases. Germline-derived CDR1 and CDR2 are SGHDT and YYEEEE. Trimming at V came to 2 bases and at J to 6 bases, leaving 8 bases not matched to a gene. The CDR3 spans 16 residues. Here the CDR3 DNA reads TGTGCCAGCAGCTTTATGAGCGGGGGGGCCTCCAATGAGCAGTTCTTC. Translated, it gives CASSFMSGGASNEQFF.

This clone has just one count. This chain links TRBV9 with TRBJ2-1; 7 nucleotides line up with TRBD2. The germline gives CDR1 SGDLS, CDR2 YYNGEE. The length of the CDR3 is 15 residues. V was pared by 3 bases and J by 6 bases, with 9 bases of the junction left unmatched. DNA of the CDR3: TGTGCCAGCAGCGCCGGACTAGGCTCGGTCAATGAGCAGTTCTTC. Translation: CASSAGLGSVNEQFF.

The chain has TRBV10-2 and TRBJ1-2; D is possibly TRBD1 (5 bases). The CDR3 length is 11 residues. Germline V gives CDR1 WSHSY, CDR2 SAAADI. With 9 bases removed from V and 4 bases from J, the gap between germline ends came to 9 bases. For the CDR3, the DNA is TGCGCCAGAAACAGGTTCTATGGCTACACCTTC. Amino acids: CARNRFYGYTF.

V gene TRBV5-4 combines with J gene TRBJ2-1; no clear D gene. Germline V gene lookup returns CDR1 SGHNT and CDR2 YYREEE (reference sequence). The CDR3 sequence is 12 residues long. The ends were cut back, 2 bases at V and 10 bases at J, with 10 bases in the middle. The CDR3 reads CASSFADLEQFF. The CDR3 nucleotides read TGTGCCAGCAGCTTCGCCGACTTGGAGCAGTTCTTC.

The chain combines TRBV6-1 with TRBJ1-2, with TRBD1 identical over 8 bases. Germline assignment: CDR1 MNHNS and CDR2 SASEGT. V trimming: 5 bases; J trimming: 8 bases; junction bases outside the gene matches: 10. This CDR3 has 14 residues. The CDR3 here is CASSRQGRGGGYTF. In nucleotides, the CDR3 is TGTGCCAGCAGTCGACAGGGGCGGGGGGGAGGCTACACCTTC.

The chain couples TRBV6-5 to TRBJ1-2; 7 bases are shared with TRBD1. With V trimmed by 4 bases and J by 4 bases, 12 bases remained unmatched. The CDR3 runs 16 residues. In germline, CDR1 is MNHEY, CDR2 SVGAGI. The CDR3 spells CASSFAMDRSGYGYTF. The CDR3 region has the DNA TGTGCCAGCAGTTTTGCTATGGACAGGTCCGGCTATGGCTACACCTTC.

The chain couples TRBV2 to TRBJ1-6; possibly TRBD1 for D (5 bases). The length of the CDR3 is 15 residues. Germline CDR1 SNHLY, CDR2 FYNNEI. With 6 bases removed from V and 1 base from J, the gap between germline ends came to 10 bases. The CDR3 region is CASSGGSSYNSPLHF. The DNA of the CDR3 is TGTGCCAGCAGCGGGGGTTCGTCCTATAATTCACCCCTCCACTTT.

This chain uses TRBV29-1 with TRBJ2-2, with a weak D call TRBD1 (5 bases). With 7 bases removed from V and 2 bases from J, the gap between germline ends came to 11 bases. The V gene's germline CDR1 is SQVTM and CDR2 ANQGSEA. CDR3 length: 13 amino acids. This CDR3 is CSGRQRNTGELFF. For the CDR3, the DNA is TGCAGCGGTCGACAGAGAAACACCGGGGAGCTGTTTTTT.

This chain uses TRBV18 with TRBJ2-1, with 7 bases lining up with TRBD1. V shed 1 base, J shed 2 bases, and the junction held 2 bases outside the gene matches. The V gene's germline CDR1 is KGHSH and CDR2 LQKENI. This CDR3 comprises 15 residues. CDR3 nucleotides: TGTGCCAGCTCACCACGGGACAGAGCCTACAATGAGCAGTTCTTC. It yields the protein CASSPRDRAYNEQFF.

This clone has a handful of counts. This sequence joins TRBV5-1 and TRBJ2-4; D gene ambiguous. The V and J ends lost 0 bases and 2 bases respectively, with 9 bases between them. The CDR3 consists of 15 residues. Germline-derived CDR1 and CDR2 are SGHRS and YFSETQ. The DNA for the CDR3 is TGCGCCAGCAGCTTGGGTTCTGCGACCAAAAACATTCAGTACTTC. Its translation: CASSLGSATKNIQYF.

The V call is TRBV7-9, the J call TRBJ1-1, with a possible D match to TRBD1 (5 bases). V lost 1 base to trimming and J lost 4 bases, with 13 bases between them. Germline V lookup: CDR1 SEHNR, CDR2 FQNEAQ (reference sequence). There are 15 residues in the CDR3. The CDR3 nucleotides are TGTGCCAGCAGCTTAGTTGGGGCCCCGGGCACTGAAGCTTTCTTT. Translating it yields CASSLVGAPGTEAFF.

The chain combines TRBV7-8 with TRBJ1-6, with a weak D call TRBD1 (6 bases). Trimming cost V 5 bases and J 6 bases, with 14 bases left between them. CDR1 and CDR2 from the germline V gene are SGHVS and FQNEAQ. The CDR3 runs 15 residues. The CDR3 here is CASSPWDKLNSPLHF. CDR3 DNA: TGTGCCAGCAGCCCGTGGGACAAGCTTAATTCACCCCTCCACTTT.

The count of this clone is one. The V and J genes are TRBV6-1 and TRBJ1-1; D remains ambiguous. Trimming removed 1 base at V and 10 bases at J, with 10 bases between. CDR3 length: 12 residues. The germline gives CDR1 MNHNS, CDR2 SASEGT. The CDR3 nucleotides are TGTGCCAGCAGTGAAGTACCGGGTTCAGCTTTCTTT. Translated: CASSEVPGSAFF.

The chain has TRBV28 and TRBJ1-1; D remains ambiguous. The ends were cut back, 3 bases at V and 1 base at J, with 3 bases in the middle. This CDR3 has 12 residues. CDR1 and CDR2 from the germline V gene are MDHEN and SYDVKM. For the CDR3, the DNA is TGTGCCAGCAGTTTCGGGAACACTGAAGCTTTCTTT. Translation: CASSFGNTEAFF.

The chain is built from TRBV6-5 and TRBJ2-3; 8 bases are shared with TRBD2. CDR1 is MNHEY, CDR2 SVGAGI, per germline. The junction had 4 bases not matched to a gene; V was cut back by 7 bases and J by 1 base. CDR3 length: 14 residues. The CDR3 sequence: CASNIGGGTDTQYF. DNA for the CDR3: TGTGCCAGCAATATCGGGGGGGGCACAGATACGCAGTATTTT.

The V call is TRBV4-1, the J call TRBJ2-1; D is unresolved. This CDR3 contains 16 residues. Per the germline V gene, CDR1 is MGHRA and CDR2 is YSYEKL. V lost 0 bases to trimming and J lost 7 bases, with 16 bases between them. CDR3 amino acids: CASSQELRQAWNEQFF. The CDR3 DNA is TGCGCCAGCAGCCAAGAACTTCGCCAGGCCTGGAATGAGCAGTTCTTC.

This rearrangement joins TRBV4-1 to TRBJ1-2; no clear D gene. V lost 4 bases and J lost 5, with 14 bases in between. This CDR3 is built from 14 residues. CDR1 and CDR2 (germline): MGHRA, YSYEKL. The CDR3 spells CASSPQDGGYGYTF. The CDR3 nucleotides read TGCGCCAGCAGCCCACAAGACGGAGGATATGGCTACACCTTC.

To note about this clone: The germline gene is not matched at one end of the junction; a read error may be the cause. The rearrangement joins TRBV7-9 to TRBJ1-2, with TRBD1 identical over 9 bases. The CDR3 covers 14 residues. Per germline, CDR1 SEHNR and CDR2 FQNEAQ (reference sequence). The CDR3 spells CSSSPGTGPYGYTF. CDR3 coding DNA: TGTTCCAGCAGCCCCGGGACAGGGCCTTATGGCTACACCTTC. Full variable domain (outside the CDR3, taken from reference TRBV7-9 and TRBJ1-2): DTGVSQNPRHKITKRGQNVTFRCDPISEHNRLYWYRQTLGQGPEFLTYFQNEAQLEKSRLLSDRFSAERPKGSFSTLEIQRTEQGDSAMYLCSSSPGTGPYGYTFGSGTRLTVV.

This clone was recorded once. The V gene is TRBV5-1, the J gene TRBJ1-1, with 11 nucleotides matching TRBD1. CDR1 is SGHRS and CDR2 is YFSETQ in the germline V gene. The trim removed 3 bases at V and 5 bases at J, leaving 0 bases unmatched. This CDR3 has 13 residues. CDR3 nucleotides: TGCGCCAGCAGCTGGGACAGGGGGACTGAAGCTTTCTTT. It specifies CASSWDRGTEAFF.

This sequence joins TRBV19 and TRBJ1-3; D is unclear. CDR3 length: 15 amino acids. V was trimmed by 3 bases and J by 2 bases, leaving 11 bases between them. Germline-derived CDR1 and CDR2 are LNHDA and SQIVND (reference sequence). In DNA form, the CDR3 reads TGTGCCAGTAGTATCGAGGAGGCGCCTGGAAACACCATATATTTT. Its translation: CASSIEEAPGNTIYF.

The CDR3 is CASSFDRDTDTQYF. The CDR3 DNA sequence: TGCGCCAGCAGCTTCGACAGGGACACAGATACGCAGTATTTT. The rearrangement joins TRBV5-1 to TRBJ2-3; TRBD1 matches 7 bases. Trimming removed 2 bases from V and 2 bases from J; junction bases left unmatched: 2. The CDR3 spans 14 residues. Germline V CDR1 and CDR2: SGHRS, YFSETQ. Full variable domain (outside the CDR3, taken from reference TRBV5-1 and TRBJ2-3): KAGVTQTPRYLIKTRGQQVTLSCSPISGHRSVSWYQQTPGQGLQFLFEYFSETQRNKGNFPGRFSGRQFSNSRSEMNVSTLELGDSALYLCASSFDRDTDTQYFGPGTRLTVL.

This clone has more than one count but fewer than ten. The V and J genes are TRBV7-9 and TRBJ1-1; D remains unclear. In germline, CDR1 is SEHNR, CDR2 FQNEAQ (reference sequence). This CDR3 contains 12 residues. V was clipped by 6 bases and J by 4 bases, with 9 bases between them. DNA for the CDR3: TGTGCCAGCAGTTATGAGGTCACTGAAGCTTTCTTT. Translating gives CASSYEVTEAFF.

This clone was counted a few times. The chain links TRBV5-1 to TRBJ1-2; TRBD1 agrees at 7 bases. The CDR3 has 14 amino acids. V was pared by 3 bases and J by 0 bases, with 2 bases of the junction left unmatched. The germline CDR1 and CDR2 sequences are SGHRS and YFSETQ. In DNA form, the CDR3 reads TGCGCCAGCAGCTCGGGACAGACTAACTATGGCTACACCTTC. Amino acids: CASSSGQTNYGYTF.